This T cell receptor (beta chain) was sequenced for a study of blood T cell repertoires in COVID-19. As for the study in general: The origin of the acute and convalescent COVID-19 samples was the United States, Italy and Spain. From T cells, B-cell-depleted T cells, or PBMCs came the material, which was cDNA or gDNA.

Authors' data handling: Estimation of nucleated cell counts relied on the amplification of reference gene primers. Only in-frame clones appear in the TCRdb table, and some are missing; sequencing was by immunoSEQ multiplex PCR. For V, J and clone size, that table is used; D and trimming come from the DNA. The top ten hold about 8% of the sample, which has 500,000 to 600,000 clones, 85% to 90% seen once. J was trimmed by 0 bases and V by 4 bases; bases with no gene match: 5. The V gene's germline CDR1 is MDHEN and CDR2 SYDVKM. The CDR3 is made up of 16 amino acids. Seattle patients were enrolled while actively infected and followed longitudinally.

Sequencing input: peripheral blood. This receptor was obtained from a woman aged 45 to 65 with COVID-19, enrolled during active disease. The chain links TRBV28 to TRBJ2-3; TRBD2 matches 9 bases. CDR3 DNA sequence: TGTGCCAGCAGTTATTTCGCGGGGGGGAGCACAGATACGCAGTATTTT. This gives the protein CASSYFAGGSTDTQYF.